This T cell receptor beta chain was documented in a study of a mutant IDH1 vaccine in newly diagnosed glioma. Study-wide context: Averaging about 37 years of age, treated patients were about 62% male and approximately 40% female.

The time point was: baseline, week 1 (first vaccination visit). The treatment is: pre-vaccination baseline after standard-of-care therapy. Germline-derived CDR1 and CDR2 are MNHEY and SMNVEV (reference sequence). V lost 4 bases, J lost 8 bases, and 7 bases stayed unmatched. The CDR3 has 14 amino acids. Study conclusions and caveats: Altogether, 93.3% of patients exhibited vaccine-induced immune responses.

TCRdb's table, derived via immunoSEQ multiplex PCR, lists solely in-frame clones and lacks some. Of 98,000 or so clones listed, roughly 90% are singletons. The count of this clone is one. Its antigen is unknown. The chain couples TRBV27 to TRBJ2-1; 8 bases are shared with TRBD2. The TCR comes from a woman between 50 and 59 years old with glioma. The specimen was PBMCs, collected from a glioma patient treated with radiotherapy, temozolomide or both. CDR3 nucleotide sequence: TGTGCCAGCAGTTCCGGGACTAGGGTATATGAGCAGTTCTTC. This translates into CASSSGTRVYEQFF.